One sample yielded the 17 T cell receptor beta chains listed below, sequenced in a study of shared clonotypes between healthy human individuals. Generated by immunoSEQ multiplex PCR, the TCRdb table keeps only in-frame clones and is missing some. Of about 470,000 clones in the sample, 70% to 80% were seen once. The sample comprised PBMCs. The source is a woman aged 40 to 50 in good health. Some clones in this sample may be carry-over from other donors' samples.

CDR3 residues: CASSRVGDNEQYF. The CDR3 DNA reads as TGTGCCAGCAGCCGGGTGGGGGACAACGAGCAGTACTTC. V usage is TRBV11-2 and J usage is TRBJ2-7; possible D gene TRBD1, 6 bases. Germline CDR1 SGHAT, CDR2 FQNNGV. Trimming took 5 bases from V and 5 from J, leaving 13 bases between them. The CDR3 sequence is 13 residues long.

V gene TRBV7-3 combines with J gene TRBJ2-1, with D unclear. This CDR3 has 12 residues. Germline V lookup: CDR1 SGHTA, CDR2 FQGTGA. V shed 5 bases and J shed 8 bases, with 10 bases lying between them. DNA for the CDR3: TGTGCCAGCAGCCCGGCTGGCGATGAGCAGTTCTTC. Translating it yields CASSPAGDEQFF.

This clone was found many times. The chain employs TRBV18 and TRBJ1-1; tentatively, D is TRBD1 (6 bases). CDR1 is KGHSH and CDR2 is LQKENI in the germline V gene. The ends were cut back, 1 base at V and 6 bases at J, with 9 bases in the middle. The length of the CDR3 is 13 residues. The CDR3 loop is CASSPRTDPEAFF. The CDR3 coding sequence is TGTGCCAGCTCACCACGGACAGACCCTGAAGCTTTCTTT.

V and J are TRBV19 and TRBJ2-1, with a weak D call TRBD2 (6 bases). CDR3 length: 18 residues. Germline V gene data show CDR1 as LNHDA and CDR2 as SQIVND (reference sequence). V was shortened by 4 bases and J by 0 bases, with 19 bases between the two germline ends. The CDR3 DNA reads TGTGCCAGTAGTAGTCCCCCGGGACTCCTAAGCTCCTACAATGAGCAGTTCTTC. It translates to CASSSPPGLLSSYNEQFF.

In this sample, this clone turned up once. This rearrangement joins TRBV7-6 to TRBJ2-1, with D uncertain. In germline, CDR1 is SGHVS, CDR2 FNYEAQ. V was clipped by 2 bases and J by 5 bases, with 10 bases between them. CDR3 length equals 14 residues. CDR3 sequence reads: CASSLTNRNNEQFF. In DNA form, the CDR3 reads TGTGCCAGCAGCTTAACGAACCGAAACAATGAGCAGTTCTTC.

This CDR3 is CASSFQGQGRGNYGYTF. CDR3 nucleotide sequence: TGTGCCAGCAGTTTCCAGGGACAGGGGAGGGGGAACTATGGCTACACCTTC. The chain is built from TRBV27 and TRBJ1-2, with 10 positions matching TRBD1. There are 17 residues in the CDR3. Germline V lookup: CDR1 MNHEY, CDR2 SMNVEV (reference sequence). The V gene end was trimmed by 3 bases and the J gene end by 2 bases; junction bases not matched to a gene: 9.

The chain carries TRBV5-1 and TRBJ2-1; 9 bases are shared with TRBD1. The CDR3 spans 13 residues. Germline lookup yields CDR1 SGHRS and CDR2 YFSETQ. V shed 7 bases, J shed 9 bases, and the junction held 8 bases outside the gene matches. For the CDR3, the DNA is TGCGCCAGCGGCACCGGACAGGGGCGTGAGCAGTTCTTC. Its protein is CASGTGQGREQFF.

A few counts support this clone. In nucleotides, the CDR3 is TGTGCCAGCAGCCCGAAAAGGGGGAACAAAAACATTCAGTACTTC. It specifies CASSPKRGNKNIQYF. The chain combines TRBV5-6 with TRBJ2-4; tentatively, D is TRBD1 (6 bases). V lost 4 bases and J 3 bases, leaving 14 bases between the germline ends. The germline V gene encodes CDR1 SGHDT and CDR2 YYEEEE. CDR3 size: 15 residues.

This clone was seen many times. The chain links TRBV28 to TRBJ1-4; D is uncertain. The CDR3 runs 15 residues. V lost 6 bases to trimming and J lost 5 bases, with 16 bases between them. CDR1 and CDR2 (germline): MDHEN, SYDVKM. The CDR3 sequence: CASSRAGPGNEKLFF. CDR3 coding DNA: TGTGCCAGCAGCCGGGCCGGGCCGGGGAATGAAAAACTGTTTTTT.

The chain has TRBV5-1 and TRBJ2-3; 11 nucleotides line up with TRBD2. The CDR3 extends over 18 amino acids. The germline gives CDR1 SGHRS, CDR2 YFSETQ. J was trimmed by 1 base and V by 4 bases; bases with no gene match: 11. CDR3 amino acids: CASSVDPSGRPGTDTQYF. In nucleotides, the CDR3 is TGCGCCAGCAGCGTAGACCCTAGCGGGAGGCCAGGCACAGATACGCAGTATTTT.

This clone showed up just once. The chain joins TRBV18 to TRBJ2-1; possibly TRBD1 or TRBD2 for D (5 bases each). Germline CDR1 is KGHSH and CDR2 is LQKENI. The CDR3 spans 15 residues. Trimming removed 8 bases at V and 7 bases at J, with 21 bases between. CDR3 sequence reads: CASARDAGLLNEQFF. The CDR3 DNA follows: TGTGCCAGCGCTAGGGACGCTGGGCTCTTGAATGAGCAGTTCTTC.

The rearrangement links TRBV4-1 to TRBJ2-5; 8 positions agree with TRBD1. This CDR3 contains 14 residues. J was trimmed by 4 bases and V by 5 bases; bases with no gene match: 6. The germline gives CDR1 MGHRA, CDR2 YSYEKL. In nucleotides, the CDR3 is TGCGCCAGCAGCAAGACAGGGGCGGGAGAGACCCAGTACTTC. Translated, it gives CASSKTGAGETQYF.

The chain has TRBV29-1 and TRBJ2-1; 8 bases line up with TRBD1. After removal of 4 bases from V and 4 bases from J, the junction contained 6 bases not matched to a gene. CDR1 is SQVTM and CDR2 is ANQGSEA in the germline V gene. The CDR3 has 14 residues. CDR3 residues: CSVAQTGGYNEQFF. The DNA of the CDR3 is TGCAGCGTTGCCCAAACAGGGGGGTACAATGAGCAGTTCTTC.

This clone was found once. The rearrangement joins TRBV25-1 to TRBJ1-2; maybe TRBD1 (5 bases). V dropped 7 bases and J dropped 0 bases, with 18 bases sitting between them. Germline CDR1 reads MGHDK; CDR2 reads SYGVNS. The CDR3 extends over 16 amino acids. The CDR3 here is CASNSGVGEANYGYTF. CDR3 sequence (DNA): TGTGCCAGCAATTCGGGGGTCGGGGAAGCTAACTATGGCTACACCTTC.

This chain connects TRBV20-1 to TRBJ1-3, with a tentative D call TRBD1 (5 bases). V lost 6 bases to trimming and J lost 7 bases, with 10 bases between them. The CDR3 has 11 residues. Germline values: CDR1 DFQATT, CDR2 SNEGSKA (reference sequence). CDR3 in amino acids: CSAARGNTIYF. DNA of the CDR3: TGCAGTGCCGCCCGGGGGAACACCATATATTTT.

The rearrangement joins TRBV18 to TRBJ2-7; D perhaps matches TRBD2 (5 bases). This CDR3 has 16 amino acids. Germline V gives CDR1 KGHSH, CDR2 LQKENI. Trimming removed 2 bases from V and 0 bases from J, with 14 bases in between. CDR3 residues: CASSPLIGLRSYEQYF. CDR3 nucleotide sequence: TGTGCCAGCTCACCATTGATCGGACTTCGCTCCTACGAGCAGTACTTC.

Remarks on this clone: This sample includes further DNA sequences coding for the same CDR3. The chain recombines TRBV27 with TRBJ1-5; weak D call: TRBD1 (5 bases). This CDR3 has 14 residues. The germline CDR1 and CDR2 sequences are MNHEY and SMNVEV (reference sequence). V lost 3 bases, J lost 7 bases, and 13 bases lay in between. The DNA of the CDR3 is TGTGCCAGCAGTTTCTCGGGGGGGAACCAGCCCCAGCATTTT. Translated, it gives CASSFSGGNQPQHF.